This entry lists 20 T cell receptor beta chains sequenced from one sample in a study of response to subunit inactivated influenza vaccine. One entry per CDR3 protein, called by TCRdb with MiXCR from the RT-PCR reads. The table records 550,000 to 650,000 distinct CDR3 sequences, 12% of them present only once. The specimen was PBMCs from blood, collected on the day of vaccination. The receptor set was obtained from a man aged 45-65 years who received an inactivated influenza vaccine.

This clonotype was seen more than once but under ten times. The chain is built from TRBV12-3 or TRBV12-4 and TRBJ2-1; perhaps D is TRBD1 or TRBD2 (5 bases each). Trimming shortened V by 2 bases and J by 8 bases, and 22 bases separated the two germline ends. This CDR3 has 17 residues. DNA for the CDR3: TGTGCCAGCAGTTTAAATAGTGTCGGGACCCTATCCCATGAGCAGTTCTTC. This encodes CASSLNSVGTLSHEQFF.

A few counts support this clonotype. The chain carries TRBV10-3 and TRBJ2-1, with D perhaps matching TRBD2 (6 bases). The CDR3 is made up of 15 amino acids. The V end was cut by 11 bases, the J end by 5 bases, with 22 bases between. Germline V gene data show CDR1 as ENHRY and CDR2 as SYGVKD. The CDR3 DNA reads TGTGCCGCCTCCGGGACTCAAACTACAGACAATGAGCAGTTCTTC. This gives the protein CAASGTQTTDNEQFF.

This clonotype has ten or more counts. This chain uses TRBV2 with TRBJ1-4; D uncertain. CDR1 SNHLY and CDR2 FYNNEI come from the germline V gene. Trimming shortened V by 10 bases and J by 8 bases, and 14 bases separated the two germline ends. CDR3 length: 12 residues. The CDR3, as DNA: TGTGCCACCCGGGGAGGAGGAGAAAAACTGTTTTTT. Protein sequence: CATRGGGEKLFF.

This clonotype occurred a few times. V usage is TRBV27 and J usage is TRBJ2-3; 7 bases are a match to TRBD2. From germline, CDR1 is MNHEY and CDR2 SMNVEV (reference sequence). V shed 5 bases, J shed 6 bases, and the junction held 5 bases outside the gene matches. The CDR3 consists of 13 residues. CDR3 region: CASSTTGGDTQYF. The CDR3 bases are TGTGCCAGCAGTACAACCGGGGGGGATACGCAGTATTTT.

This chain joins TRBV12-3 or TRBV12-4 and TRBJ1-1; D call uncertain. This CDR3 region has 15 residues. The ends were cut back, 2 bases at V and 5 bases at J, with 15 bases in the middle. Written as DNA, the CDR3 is TGTGCCAGCAGTTTAAGGTCGGCGGGGATGACTGAAGCTTTCTTT. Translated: CASSLRSAGMTEAFF.

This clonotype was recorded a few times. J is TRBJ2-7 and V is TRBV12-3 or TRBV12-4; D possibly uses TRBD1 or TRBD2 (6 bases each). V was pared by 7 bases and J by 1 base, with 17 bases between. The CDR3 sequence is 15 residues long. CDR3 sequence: CASTWGGTKSYEQYF. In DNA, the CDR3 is TGTGCCAGCACCTGGGGCGGGACAAAATCCTACGAGCAGTACTTC.

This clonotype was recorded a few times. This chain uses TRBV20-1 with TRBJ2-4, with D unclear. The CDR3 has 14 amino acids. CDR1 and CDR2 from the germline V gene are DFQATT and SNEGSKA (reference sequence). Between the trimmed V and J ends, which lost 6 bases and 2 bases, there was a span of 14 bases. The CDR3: CSAPRGNTKNIQYF. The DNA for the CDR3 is TGCAGTGCACCTCGTGGGAACACCAAAAACATTCAGTACTTC.

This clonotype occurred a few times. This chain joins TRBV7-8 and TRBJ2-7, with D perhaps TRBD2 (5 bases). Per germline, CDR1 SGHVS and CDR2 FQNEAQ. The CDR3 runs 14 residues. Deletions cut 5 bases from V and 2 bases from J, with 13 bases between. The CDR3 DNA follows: TGTGCCAGCAGCGGGCAGACTACTGCCTACGAGCAGTACTTC. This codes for CASSGQTTAYEQYF.

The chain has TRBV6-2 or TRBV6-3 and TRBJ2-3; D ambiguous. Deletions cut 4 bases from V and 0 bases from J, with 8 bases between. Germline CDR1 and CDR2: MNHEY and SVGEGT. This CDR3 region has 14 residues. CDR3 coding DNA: TGTGCCAGCAGTTTTACTTCTAGCACAGATACGCAGTATTTT. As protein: CASSFTSSTDTQYF.

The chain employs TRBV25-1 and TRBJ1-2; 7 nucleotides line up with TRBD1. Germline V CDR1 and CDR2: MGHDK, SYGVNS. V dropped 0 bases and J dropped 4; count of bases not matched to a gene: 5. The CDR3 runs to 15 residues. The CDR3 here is CASSEYRGGSYGYTF. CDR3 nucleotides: TGTGCCAGCAGTGAATACAGGGGGGGATCCTATGGCTACACCTTC.

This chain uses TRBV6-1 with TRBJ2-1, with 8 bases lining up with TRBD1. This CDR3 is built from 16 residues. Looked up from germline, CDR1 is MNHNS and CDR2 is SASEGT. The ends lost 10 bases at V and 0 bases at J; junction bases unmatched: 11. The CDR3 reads CAIPKWTGSSYNEQFF. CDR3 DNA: TGTGCCATCCCTAAATGGACAGGGAGCTCCTACAATGAGCAGTTCTTC.

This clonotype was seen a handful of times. The CDR3 DNA sequence: TGCAGTGCTAGACGAGGAACGAGCGAGCAGTACTTC. Its protein product is CSARRGTSEQYF. V is TRBV20-1 and J is TRBJ2-7; D is unresolved. Looked up from germline, CDR1 is DFQATT and CDR2 is SNEGSKA (reference sequence). The CDR3 is 12 amino acids. The V end was cut by 2 bases, the J end by 6 bases, with 11 bases between.

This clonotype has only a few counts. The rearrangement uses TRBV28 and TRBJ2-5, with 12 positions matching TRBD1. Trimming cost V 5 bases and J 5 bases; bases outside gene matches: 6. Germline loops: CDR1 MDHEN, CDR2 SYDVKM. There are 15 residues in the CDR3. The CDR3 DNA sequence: TGTGCCAGCAGTCACCGGGACAGGGGGCTTGAGACCCAGTACTTC. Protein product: CASSHRDRGLETQYF.

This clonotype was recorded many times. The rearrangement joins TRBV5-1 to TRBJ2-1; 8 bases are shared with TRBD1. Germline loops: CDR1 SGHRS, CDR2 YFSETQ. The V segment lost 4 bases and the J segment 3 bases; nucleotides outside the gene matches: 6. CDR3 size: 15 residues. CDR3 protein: CASSLGQGYYNEQFF. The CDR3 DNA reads TGCGCCAGCAGCCTCGGACAGGGTTACTACAATGAGCAGTTCTTC.

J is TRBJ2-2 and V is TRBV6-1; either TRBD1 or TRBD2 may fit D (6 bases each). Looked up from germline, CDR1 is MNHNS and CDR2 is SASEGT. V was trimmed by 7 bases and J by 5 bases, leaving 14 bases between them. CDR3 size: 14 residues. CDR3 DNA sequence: TGTGCCAGCACTGGGGGCGCGGGGACCGGGGAGCTGTTTTTT. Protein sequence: CASTGGAGTGELFF.

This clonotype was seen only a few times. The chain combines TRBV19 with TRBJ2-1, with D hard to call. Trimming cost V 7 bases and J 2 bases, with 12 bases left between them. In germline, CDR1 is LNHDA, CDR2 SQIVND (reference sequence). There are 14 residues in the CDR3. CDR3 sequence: CASTGRPTYNEQFF. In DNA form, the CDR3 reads TGTGCCAGTACTGGACGGCCAACCTACAATGAGCAGTTCTTC.

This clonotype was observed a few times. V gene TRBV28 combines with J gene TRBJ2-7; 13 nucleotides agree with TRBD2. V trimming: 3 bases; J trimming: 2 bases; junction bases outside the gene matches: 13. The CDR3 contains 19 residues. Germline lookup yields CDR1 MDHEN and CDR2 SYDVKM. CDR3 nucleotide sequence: TGTGCCAGCAGTTTCTTACGGACTAGCGGGAGTTCCTTAACCTACGAGCAGTACTTC. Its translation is CASSFLRTSGSSLTYEQYF.

The CDR3 sequence is CSAPGQSGANVLTF. The CDR3 nucleotides are TGCAGTGCTCCCGGGCAATCTGGGGCCAACGTCCTGACTTTC. The genes are TRBV20-1 and TRBJ2-6; D is ambiguous. The CDR3 has 14 amino acids. V lost 5 bases and J 1 base, leaving 9 bases between the germline ends. Germline loops: CDR1 DFQATT, CDR2 SNEGSKA (reference sequence).

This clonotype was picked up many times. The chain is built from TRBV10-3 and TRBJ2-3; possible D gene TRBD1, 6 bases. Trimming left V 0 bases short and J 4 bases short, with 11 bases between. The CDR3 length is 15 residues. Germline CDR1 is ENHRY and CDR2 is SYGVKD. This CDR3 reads CAISESRRGADTQYF. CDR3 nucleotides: TGTGCCATCAGTGAGTCGCGCAGGGGAGCAGATACGCAGTATTTT.

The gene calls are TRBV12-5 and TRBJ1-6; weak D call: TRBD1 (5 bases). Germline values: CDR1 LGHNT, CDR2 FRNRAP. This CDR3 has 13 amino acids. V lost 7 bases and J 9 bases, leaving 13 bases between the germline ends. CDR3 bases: TGTGCTAGTGCCCCGCAGGGTGGTTCACCCCTCCACTTT. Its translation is CASAPQGGSPLHF.